These 20 T cell receptor beta chains share one sample of origin, sequenced in a study of Ad26.COV2.S vaccination and SARS-CoV-2 variants. Sequenced by immunoSEQ multiplex PCR; TCRdb stores in-frame clones only, minus some. Here the sample spans 300,000 to 400,000 clones, approximately 86% being singletons. Indicated treatment: some 19 received Ad26.COV2.S at low or high dose, single or two shots; 5 received placebo; per-sample allocation not given. Following the first vaccine or placebo injection, samples were taken on day 63. Here the sequenced sample was peripheral blood, taken in a trial of Ad26.COV2.S vaccine versus placebo. The receptors come from a person aged 18-60 years who received the Ad26.COV2.S COVID-19 vaccine or a placebo.

The rearrangement joins TRBV11-2 to TRBJ1-2, with D perhaps TRBD1 (6 bases). The germline V gene has CDR1 SGHAT and CDR2 FQNNGV. The CDR3 covers 15 residues. The V gene lost 5 bases and the J gene lost 0 bases, with 13 bases spanning the gap. CDR3 residues: CASSLTDSSNYGYTF. Here the CDR3 DNA reads TGTGCCAGCAGCCTCACGGACAGTTCTAACTATGGCTACACCTTC.

This clone was observed a single time. This rearrangement joins TRBV2 to TRBJ1-5, with D hard to call. CDR3 length: 14 amino acids. V was clipped by 2 bases and J by 9 bases, with 14 bases between them. The germline V gene encodes CDR1 SNHLY and CDR2 FYNNEI. CDR3 residues: CASSERVVARPQHF. DNA of the CDR3: TGTGCCAGCAGTGAAAGGGTGGTGGCGAGGCCCCAGCATTTT.

V and J are TRBV18 and TRBJ2-7; D is ambiguous. The CDR3 extends over 16 amino acids. Germline-derived CDR1 and CDR2 are KGHSH and LQKENI. The V end was cut by 0 bases, the J end by 6 bases, with 18 bases between. CDR3 residues: CASSPPGSSGQGEQYF. DNA for the CDR3: TGTGCCAGCTCACCACCGGGATCCAGTGGGCAAGGCGAGCAGTACTTC. Complete variable domain (other parts from reference TRBV18 and TRBJ2-7): NAGVMQNPRHLVRRRGQEARLRCSPMKGHSHVYWYRQLPEEGLKFMVYLQKENIIDESGMPKERFSAEFPKEGPSILRIQQVVRGDSAAYFCASSPPGSSGQGEQYFGPGTRLTVT.

CDR3 loop: CASSEGSGGEKLFF. The CDR3, as DNA: TGTGCCAGCAGTGAAGGTTCAGGGGGCGAAAAACTGTTTTTT. The rearrangement joins TRBV2 to TRBJ1-4; 8 bases match TRBD1. Germline CDR1 and CDR2: SNHLY and FYNNEI. V shed 1 base and J 8 bases; nucleotides not matched to a gene: 3. CDR3 length: 14 residues.

The chain links TRBV4-1 to TRBJ2-1, with TRBD2 identical over 8 bases. J was trimmed by 6 bases and V by 2 bases; bases with no gene match: 9. CDR1 and CDR2 (germline): MGHRA, YSYEKL. The CDR3 is 16 residues long. Here the CDR3 reads CASSQFSGVLSNEQFF. The CDR3 DNA reads as TGCGCCAGCAGCCAATTTAGCGGGGTCCTCTCCAATGAGCAGTTCTTC.

CDR3 protein: CAIRLAGESNEQYF. The CDR3 DNA is TGTGCCATTCGACTAGCGGGGGAGTCCAACGAGCAGTACTTC. The rearrangement uses TRBV10-3 and TRBJ2-7; the match to TRBD2 covers 12 bases. V gave up 9 bases and J gave up 5 bases; unmatched junction bases: 8. Per the germline V gene, CDR1 is ENHRY and CDR2 is SYGVKD. The CDR3 covers 14 residues.

The chain recombines TRBV10-3 with TRBJ1-2; TRBD1 matches 8 bases. Germline V gene sequence: CDR1 ENHRY, CDR2 SYGVKD. This CDR3 contains 14 residues. Trimming cost V 3 bases and J 4 bases; bases outside gene matches: 4. CDR3 sequence reads: CAISDLDRAYGYTF. The CDR3 nucleotides read TGTGCCATCAGTGACCTGGACAGGGCCTATGGCTACACCTTC.

The chain employs TRBV5-4 and TRBJ2-1, with TRBD2 matching over 11 bases. V lost 0 bases, J lost 9 bases, and 17 bases stayed unmatched. Germline V CDR1 and CDR2: SGHNT, YYREEE (reference sequence). The CDR3 consists of 19 residues. The DNA for the CDR3 is TGTGCCAGCAGCTTGGGACCGGAGGTAGTAGCGGGGGGGCTGGGTGAGCAGTTCTTC. Protein sequence: CASSLGPEVVAGGLGEQFF.

The chain is built from TRBV28 and TRBJ1-1; 8 positions agree with TRBD1. Per germline, CDR1 MDHEN and CDR2 SYDVKM. The CDR3 is 18 amino acids. The trim removed 2 bases at V and 1 base at J, leaving 12 bases unmatched. The CDR3: CASSLIKQGARGNTEAFF. CDR3 coding DNA: TGTGCCAGCAGTTTAATTAAGCAGGGGGCGCGGGGGAACACTGAAGCTTTCTTT. Full variable domain (rest looked up from reference TRBV28 and TRBJ1-1): DVKVTQSSRYLVKRTGEKVFLECVQDMDHENMFWYRQDPGLGLRLIYFSYDVKMKEKGDIPEGYSVSREKKERFSLILESASTNQTSMYLCASSLIKQGARGNTEAFFGQGTRLTVV.

This chain links TRBV7-9 with TRBJ2-1; 10 nucleotides agree with TRBD2. The CDR3 runs 15 residues. With 2 bases clipped from V and 7 bases from J, the junction kept 5 bases outside the gene matches. The V gene's germline CDR1 is SEHNR and CDR2 FQNEAQ (reference sequence). CDR3 coding DNA: TGTGCCAGCAGCTTATTACTAGCGGGGACTAATGAGCAGTTCTTC. Amino acids: CASSLLLAGTNEQFF.

This sequence joins TRBV6-2 or TRBV6-3 and TRBJ1-1; D remains unclear. CDR3 length equals 14 residues. V was trimmed by 2 bases and J by 0 bases, leaving 7 bases between them. Germline V gene lookup returns CDR1 MNHEY and CDR2 SVGEGT. The CDR3 sequence is CASSYRSMNTEAFF. DNA for the CDR3: TGTGCCAGCAGTTACCGAAGTATGAACACTGAAGCTTTCTTT.

The table lists this clone with a count of one. Within the sample, other DNA sequences also encode this same CDR3. V is TRBV19 and J is TRBJ2-6; D is uncertain. Germline CDR1 LNHDA, CDR2 SQIVND (reference sequence). This CDR3 spans 15 amino acids. Trimming stripped 1 base from V and 2 bases from J, with 6 bases between. CDR3 bases: TGTGCCAGTAGTATAGTAGGGACTGGGGCCAACGTCCTGACTTTC. Translated, it gives CASSIVGTGANVLTF.

The chain combines TRBV6-1 with TRBJ1-1; D not resolved. With 3 bases removed from V and 0 bases from J, the gap between germline ends came to 11 bases. Looked up from germline, CDR1 is MNHNS and CDR2 is SASEGT. This CDR3 is built from 15 residues. The CDR3 protein is CASSDQTRLNTEAFF. The CDR3, as DNA: TGTGCCAGCAGTGACCAGACACGGTTGAACACTGAAGCTTTCTTT.

The chain employs TRBV27 and TRBJ2-7; D gene uncertain. V lost 6 bases and J 2 bases, leaving 11 bases between the germline ends. Germline loops: CDR1 MNHEY, CDR2 SMNVEV (reference sequence). This CDR3 region has 13 residues. The CDR3 sequence: CASSLGPTYEQYF. The CDR3 nucleotides are TGTGCCAGCAGCCTCGGTCCCACCTACGAGCAGTACTTC.

This clone has just a few counts. V is TRBV4-3 and J is TRBJ1-2; no definite D call. The V gene lost 2 bases and the J gene lost 0 bases, with 13 bases spanning the gap. Germline V gives CDR1 LGHNA, CDR2 YSLEER. The CDR3 is 16 amino acids. CDR3 protein: CASSQTPGIANYGYTF. CDR3 bases: TGCGCCAGCAGCCAAACCCCGGGAATAGCTAACTATGGCTACACCTTC.

The V call is TRBV14, the J call TRBJ2-3; the match to TRBD2 covers 12 bases. This CDR3 has 15 amino acids. J gave up 5 bases and V 2 bases, and 2 bases lay outside the gene matches. CDR1 SGHDN and CDR2 FVKESK come from the germline V gene. The CDR3 loop reads CASSQLTSGRDTQYF. The CDR3 nucleotides read TGTGCCAGCAGCCAACTGACTAGCGGGAGAGATACGCAGTATTTT.

The genes are TRBV27 and TRBJ2-3; no clear D. The V and J ends lost 2 bases and 1 base respectively, with 7 bases between them. Germline CDR1 MNHEY, CDR2 SMNVEV (reference sequence). CDR3 length equals 14 residues. CDR3 DNA: TGTGCCAGCAGTTTAAACGCAGGCACAGATACGCAGTATTTT. This codes for CASSLNAGTDTQYF.

This chain joins TRBV28 and TRBJ2-1, with 10 bases matching TRBD2. The V segment lost 3 bases and the J segment 7 bases; nucleotides outside the gene matches: 9. This CDR3 comprises 16 residues. Germline values: CDR1 MDHEN, CDR2 SYDVKM. CDR3 nucleotide sequence: TGTGCCAGCAGTTTCAGGGTCGCTAGCGGGAGAAATGAGCAGTTCTTC. It specifies CASSFRVASGRNEQFF.

Here the CDR3 reads CASSRVGQSGNTIYF. The CDR3 nucleotides read TGTGCCAGCAGCAGAGTTGGACAGTCTGGAAACACCATATATTTT. The J gene is TRBJ1-3, the V gene TRBV14; weak D call: TRBD1 (6 bases). Between the trimmed V and J ends, which lost 5 bases and 1 base, there was a span of 12 bases. Germline V gene data show CDR1 as SGHDN and CDR2 as FVKESK. This CDR3 comprises 15 residues.

The genes are TRBV7-2 and TRBJ2-4, with D possibly matching TRBD1 (5 bases). CDR1 and CDR2 (germline): SGHTA, FQGNSA. The CDR3 totals 15 residues. V lost 2 bases and J lost 10, with 18 bases in between. CDR3 sequence (DNA): TGTGCCAGCAGCTTAAACCAGGGAATAAAAACAATTCAGTACTTC. The encoded protein is CASSLNQGIKTIQYF. The full variable domain, completed using reference TRBV7-2 and TRBJ2-4, is GAGVSQSPSNKVTEKGKDVELRCDPISGHTALYWYRQSLGQGLEFLIYFQGNSAPDKSGLPSDRFSAERTGGSVSTLTIQRTQQEDSAVYLCASSLNQGIKTIQYFGAGTRLSVL.